These T cell receptor beta chains were read from a single sample in a study of shared clonotypes between healthy human individuals. The data were produced by immunoSEQ multiplex PCR, yet TCRdb's version contains in-frame clones alone and is incomplete. The profile shows about 2.3 million clones, 90% to 95% of them singletons. The material sequenced was naive CD4+ T cells from PBMCs. The receptor set was obtained from a man aged 18-30 years in good health. Some clones in this sample may be carry-over from other donors' samples. CDR3s include the opening cysteine and the closing phenylalanine or tryptophan. The D gene is left open where the match is weak.

V: TRBV30; J: TRBJ1-2; D: NA; DNA: TGTGCCTGGAGTGTCGACCAAGGCCGCGGCACCTTC; CDR3: CAWSVDQGRGTF
V: TRBV6-1; J: TRBJ2-5; D: NA; DNA: TGTGCCAGCAGGGATACAGGGATTGGAGCAGAGACCCAGTACTTC; CDR3: CASRDTGIGAETQYF
V: TRBV2; J: TRBJ1-3; D: NA; DNA: TGTGCCAGCACCCCTCGGTGGAGTTACTCTGGAAACACCATATATTTT; CDR3: CASTPRWSYSGNTIYF
V: TRBV7-7; J: TRBJ2-2; D: NA; DNA: TGTGCCAGCAGCGGAGTAGCGGCGGACACCGGGGAGCTGTTTTTT; CDR3: CASSGVAADTGELFF
V: TRBV9; J: TRBJ1-5; D: TRBD1; DNA: TGTGCCAGCAGCGTAGGGGGGACAGGGGCTCAGCCCCAGCATTTT; CDR3: CASSVGGTGAQPQHF
V: TRBV6-1; J: TRBJ1-2; D: NA; DNA: TGTGCCAGCACCGAACCCCAGGGGACGGGCTACACCTTC; CDR3: CASTEPQGTGYTF
V: TRBV7-2; J: TRBJ2-2; D: NA; DNA: TGTGCCAGCAGCTTAGCCTCCATCCTGAACACCGGGGAGCTGTTTTTT; CDR3: CASSLASILNTGELFF
V: TRBV15; J: TRBJ2-1; D: NA; DNA: TGTGCCACCAGCGGGGCCCGGTTGCGGGCCCGCAATGAGCAGTTCTTC; CDR3: CATSGARLRARNEQFF
V: TRBV9; J: TRBJ2-7; D: NA; DNA: TGTGCCAGCAGCGTAGGACTATCTAGTGACGAGCAGTACTTC; CDR3: CASSVGLSSDEQYF
V: TRBV27; J: TRBJ2-2; D: NA; DNA: TGTGCCAGCAGAGGACTTGCGAACACCGGGGAGCTGTTTTTT; CDR3: CASRGLANTGELFF
V: TRBV6-1; J: TRBJ1-2; D: TRBD1; DNA: TGTGCCAGCAGTGAACGGGACAGGGGTAACTATGGCTACACCTTC; CDR3: CASSERDRGNYGYTF
V: TRBV29-1; J: TRBJ1-1; D: NA; DNA: TGCAGCGTAGGGCATATGAACACTGAAGCTTTCTTT; CDR3: CSVGHMNTEAFF
V: TRBV25-1; J: TRBJ2-1; D: NA; DNA: TGTGCCAGCAGCGCTCCCGGGACCCAAGACAATGAGCAGTTCTTC; CDR3: CASSAPGTQDNEQFF
V: TRBV5-1; J: TRBJ1-1; D: TRBD1; DNA: TGCGCCAGCAGCTTGGAGGGCAGGGGGACCACTGAAGCTTTCTTT; CDR3: CASSLEGRGTTEAFF
V: TRBV28; J: TRBJ2-7; D: NA; DNA: TGTGCCAGCAGTCCTCTAGGGGGTAGCTCCTACGAGCAGTACTTC; CDR3: CASSPLGGSSYEQYF
V: TRBV5-6; J: TRBJ2-7; D: TRBD2; DNA: TGTGCCAGCAGCTCCTATTTTATAAGGACTAGCGGGAGCTCCTACGAGCAGTACTTC; CDR3: CASSSYFIRTSGSSYEQYF
V: TRBV27; J: TRBJ1-1; D: NA; DNA: TGTGCCAGCAGTTTTCGACACAAGGGCGGGGGACATGAAGCTTTCTTT; CDR3: CASSFRHKGGGHEAFF
V: TRBV29-1; J: TRBJ2-1; D: TRBD2; DNA: TGCAGCGTCGGGGGACTAGCGGCAATATACAATGAGCAGTTCTTC; CDR3: CSVGGLAAIYNEQFF